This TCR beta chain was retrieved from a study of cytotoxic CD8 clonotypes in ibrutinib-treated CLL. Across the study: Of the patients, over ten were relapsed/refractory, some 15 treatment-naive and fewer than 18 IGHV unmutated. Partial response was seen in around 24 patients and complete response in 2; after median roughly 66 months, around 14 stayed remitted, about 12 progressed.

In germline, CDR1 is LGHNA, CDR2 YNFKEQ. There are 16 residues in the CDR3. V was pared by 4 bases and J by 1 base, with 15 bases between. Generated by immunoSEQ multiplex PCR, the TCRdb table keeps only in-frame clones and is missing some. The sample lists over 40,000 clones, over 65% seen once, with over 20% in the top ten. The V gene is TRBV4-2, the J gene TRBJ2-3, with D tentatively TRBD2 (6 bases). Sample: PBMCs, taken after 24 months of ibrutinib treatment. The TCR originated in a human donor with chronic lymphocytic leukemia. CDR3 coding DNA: TGTGCCAGCAGCCTCCTAGCGCAAGAGGGCACAGATACGCAGTATTTT. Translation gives CASSLLAQEGTDTQYF.